These 30 T cell receptor beta chains share one sample of origin, sequenced in a study of OX40 agonist ivuxolimab in advanced cancers. Sequencing was performed with immunoSEQ multiplex PCR; in TCRdb, only in-frame clones are kept and a portion is missing. Among around 60,000 clones listed, around 90% were seen once. The sample was CD4+ or CD8+ T cells sorted from blood, taken in a trial of the OX40 agonist ivuxolimab. These receptor sequences come from an adult with an advanced solid tumor such as melanoma, head and neck, liver or kidney cancer.

This chain uses TRBV20-1 with TRBJ2-5; D is undetermined. TRBJ2-7 matches the DNA end more closely, so the J call is doubtful. This CDR3 contains 10 residues. Germline CDR1 and CDR2: DFQATT and SNEGSKA (reference sequence). As DNA, the CDR3 is TGCAGTGCTAGATCCTACGAGCAGTACTTC. It encodes CSARSYEQYF.

The chain is built from TRBV27 and TRBJ1-2; D might be TRBD1 (6 bases). Germline-derived CDR1 and CDR2 are MNHEY and SMNVEV (reference sequence). The CDR3 totals 16 residues. Between the trimmed V and J ends, which lost 2 bases and 7 bases, there was a span of 20 bases. The CDR3 loop is CASSLRFGVGGGGYTF. The CDR3 nucleotides read TGTGCCAGCAGTTTACGGTTCGGGGTGGGGGGCGGTGGCTACACCTTC.

This clone was detected only a few times. The chain joins TRBV2 to TRBJ1-2; 9 bases fit TRBD1. Germline V gene lookup returns CDR1 SNHLY and CDR2 FYNNEI. V dropped 6 bases and J dropped 8; count of bases not matched to a gene: 13. The length of the CDR3 is 15 residues. The CDR3 nucleotides read TGTGCCAGCAGGTCTGGTGTTGGGACAGGGAACGGCTACACCTTC. Protein: CASRSGVGTGNGYTF.

This clone was detected only once. The J gene is TRBJ1-6, the V gene TRBV25-1, with 9 bases that match TRBD1. The V segment lost 3 bases and the J segment 12 bases; nucleotides outside the gene matches: 6. Germline CDR1 MGHDK, CDR2 SYGVNS. The CDR3 has 14 amino acids. CDR3 nucleotides: TGTGCCAGCAGTGAGGGACAGGGAGTAAGACCCCTCCACTTT. Translation gives CASSEGQGVRPLHF.

This chain links TRBV23-1 with TRBJ1-2; D remains unclear. Being an ORF, TRBV23-1 has a function that is uncertain. CDR3 length: 17 amino acids. Trimming took 0 bases from V and 3 from J, leaving 17 bases between them. CDR3 nucleotides: TGCGCCAGCAGTCAATCCCCCCCTTCACGGCCCTACTATGGCTACACCTTC. This encodes CASSQSPPSRPYYGYTF.

V usage is TRBV5-1 and J usage is TRBJ1-1; TRBD1 is a possible D gene (6 bases). CDR1 is SGHRS, CDR2 YFSETQ, per germline. V was pared by 4 bases and J by 1 base, with 17 bases between. The CDR3 runs 16 residues. CDR3 in amino acids: CASSPPVGGGNTEAFF. The CDR3 nucleotides are TGCGCCAGCAGCCCCCCGGTGGGGGGCGGGAACACTGAAGCTTTCTTT.

This clone was observed a single time. This CDR3 reads CASSSGTDTRSDTQYF. In DNA, the CDR3 is TGCGCCAGCAGCTCTGGGACAGACACACGGTCAGATACGCAGTATTTT. The chain carries TRBV5-1 and TRBJ2-3; 7 bases map to TRBD1. J was trimmed by 4 bases and V by 3 bases; bases with no gene match: 11. Germline V gene lookup returns CDR1 SGHRS and CDR2 YFSETQ. This CDR3 contains 16 residues.

This clone came up a few times. This chain connects TRBV19 to TRBJ2-2; TRBD1 matches 8 bases. J gave up 4 bases and V 5 bases, and 9 bases lay outside the gene matches. The germline V gene encodes CDR1 LNHDA and CDR2 SQIVND (reference sequence). This CDR3 comprises 16 residues. The CDR3 DNA reads TGTGCCAGTAGTCTAGGACAGGGATGGAGCACCGGGGAGCTGTTTTTT. Encoded protein: CASSLGQGWSTGELFF.

The rearrangement joins TRBV6-5 to TRBJ2-1; 10 nucleotides line up with TRBD2. The V segment lost 6 bases and the J segment 4 bases; nucleotides outside the gene matches: 6. The V gene's germline CDR1 is MNHEY and CDR2 SVGAGI. The CDR3 runs 15 residues. The CDR3 DNA is TGTGCCAGCAGGAGGGGACTAGCGAGTTACAATGAGCAGTTCTTC. Its protein product is CASRRGLASYNEQFF.

In this sample, this clone turned up a few times. The chain has TRBV18 and TRBJ2-3; D is perhaps TRBD1 or TRBD2 (5 bases each). This CDR3 has 12 residues. Per the germline V gene, CDR1 is KGHSH and CDR2 is LQKENI. V lost 3 bases and J lost 5, with 6 bases in between. CDR3 nucleotide sequence: TGTGCCAGCTCACCTGGGGGAGATACGCAGTATTTT. The encoded protein is CASSPGGDTQYF.

This clone occurred a few times. In DNA form, the CDR3 reads TGTGCCAGCAGCTTAGAACTAGCCGCAGATACGCAGTATTTT. It is translated as CASSLELAADTQYF. The J gene is TRBJ2-3, the V gene TRBV7-2; weak D call: TRBD2 (6 bases). The germline V gene encodes CDR1 SGHTA and CDR2 FQGNSA. The CDR3 has 14 residues. V was shortened by 1 base and J by 4 bases, with 9 bases between the two germline ends.

CDR3 region: CASRRQGAYEQYF. Written as DNA, the CDR3 is TGTGCCAGCAGGCGACAGGGGGCCTACGAGCAGTACTTC. The J gene is TRBJ2-7, the V gene TRBV25-1; 9 positions agree with TRBD1. The trim removed 6 bases at V and 2 bases at J, leaving 2 bases unmatched. This CDR3 region has 13 residues. Germline CDR1 and CDR2: MGHDK and SYGVNS.

This rearrangement joins TRBV7-9 to TRBJ1-3; no definite D call. Between the trimmed V and J ends, which lost 6 bases and 2 bases, there was a span of 14 bases. There are 15 residues in the CDR3. Germline V gene data show CDR1 as SEHNR and CDR2 as FQNEAQ (reference sequence). The DNA of the CDR3 is TGTGCCAGCAGTCATGAAGGGCACCCTGGAAACACCATATATTTT. Its protein product is CASSHEGHPGNTIYF. The full variable domain, completed using reference TRBV7-9 and TRBJ1-3, is DTGVSQNPRHKITKRGQNVTFRCDPISEHNRLYWYRQTLGQGPEFLTYFQNEAQLEKSRLLSDRFSAERPKGSFSTLEIQRTEQGDSAMYLCASSHEGHPGNTIYFGEGSWLTVV.

Notes on this clone: Other DNA variants within this sample encode the same CDR3. This chain joins TRBV28 and TRBJ2-7; D uncertain. Trimming pared 1 base from V and 1 base from J, leaving 8 bases between. Germline loops: CDR1 MDHEN, CDR2 SYDVKM. CDR3 size: 14 residues. In DNA, the CDR3 is TGTGCCAGCAGTTTATTGGCAGGTTCCTACGAGCAGTACTTC. It is translated as CASSLLAGSYEQYF.

The J gene is TRBJ1-5, the V gene TRBV7-9; D not resolved. Germline V CDR1 and CDR2: SEHNR, FQNEAQ (reference sequence). The CDR3 has 14 residues. Trimming removed 1 base at V and 3 bases at J, with 7 bases between. The CDR3 here is CASSLDPNNQPQHF. CDR3 nucleotides: TGTGCCAGCAGCTTAGATCCAAACAATCAGCCCCAGCATTTT.

This rearrangement joins TRBV4-1 to TRBJ2-7; D possibly corresponds to TRBD2 (5 bases). CDR1 MGHRA and CDR2 YSYEKL come from the germline V gene. The germline V and J ends were trimmed by 4 bases and 0 bases, with 16 bases remaining between them. This CDR3 region has 16 residues. CDR3 protein: CASSRTDGPSSYEQYF. In DNA, the CDR3 is TGCGCCAGCAGCCGGACTGACGGCCCATCCTCCTACGAGCAGTACTTC.

The chain couples TRBV25-1 to TRBJ2-5; D unresolved. The CDR3 is made up of 9 amino acids. Trimming left V 8 bases short and J 5 bases short, with 3 bases between. Germline V gene lookup returns CDR1 MGHDK and CDR2 SYGVNS. CDR3 sequence: CASGETQYF. The DNA for the CDR3 is TGTGCCAGCGGGGAGACCCAGTACTTC.

The CDR3 DNA is TGTGCCAGCAGGGTGTCCTCACACTCTGGGGCCAACGTCCTGACTTTC. Amino acid sequence: CASRVSSHSGANVLTF. The chain employs TRBV2 and TRBJ2-6, with D hard to call. The CDR3 consists of 16 residues. The V gene's germline CDR1 is SNHLY and CDR2 FYNNEI. V was pared by 6 bases and J by 0 bases, with 12 bases between.

The gene calls are TRBV6-5 and TRBJ1-3, with D perhaps matching TRBD1 (6 bases). The CDR3 loop spans 15 amino acids. Germline CDR1 is MNHEY and CDR2 is SVGAGI. The V and J ends lost 0 bases and 4 bases respectively, with 10 bases between them. The CDR3 is CASSYSGATGNTIYF. In DNA form, the CDR3 reads TGTGCCAGCAGTTACTCGGGGGCAACGGGAAACACCATATATTTT.

This chain connects TRBV5-1 to TRBJ2-1; the match to TRBD2 covers 14 bases. Germline V CDR1 and CDR2: SGHRS, YFSETQ. V trimming: 4 bases; J trimming: 0 bases; junction bases outside the gene matches: 6. This CDR3 contains 18 residues. The CDR3 DNA reads as TGCGCCAGCAGCCCCCGGACTAGCGGGAGGACCTCCTACAATGAGCAGTTCTTC. Its protein product is CASSPRTSGRTSYNEQFF.

The V gene is TRBV11-1, the J gene TRBJ2-7, with D possibly TRBD1 on 7 matching bases. CDR1 and CDR2 from the germline V gene are SGHAT and FQDESV (reference sequence). V was shortened by 5 bases and J by 2 bases, with 13 bases between the two germline ends. The CDR3 has 14 amino acids. CDR3 in amino acids: CASSRQGGTYEQYF. CDR3 bases: TGTGCCAGCAGCAGACAGGGAGGAACCTACGAGCAGTACTTC.

The rearrangement joins TRBV6-5 to TRBJ2-5; D gene uncertain. The CDR3 is 13 amino acids. Trimming left V 6 bases short and J 4 bases short, with 12 bases between. Per the germline V gene, CDR1 is MNHEY and CDR2 is SVGAGI. The CDR3: CASSPGGRETQYF. CDR3 in DNA: TGTGCCAGCAGCCCTGGTGGCAGAGAGACCCAGTACTTC.

The genes are TRBV9 and TRBJ2-7; D might be TRBD1 (6 bases). Deletions cut 0 bases from V and 0 bases from J, with 13 bases between. The CDR3 totals 16 residues. Germline values: CDR1 SGDLS, CDR2 YYNGEE. The CDR3, as DNA: TGTGCCAGCAGCGTAGGTCCCAGGGGAAACTCCTACGAGCAGTACTTC. As protein: CASSVGPRGNSYEQYF.

The rearrangement links TRBV13 to TRBJ2-2; the D gene could be TRBD1 or TRBD2 (5 bases each). Germline V gene data show CDR1 as PRHDT and CDR2 as FYEKMQ (reference sequence). V gave up 5 bases and J gave up 6 bases, with 22 bases separating them. The CDR3 is 17 residues long. The CDR3 region is CASSPALGLQGSGELFF. The CDR3, as DNA: TGTGCCAGCAGCCCGGCATTAGGACTCCAGGGCTCCGGGGAGCTGTTTTTT.

The chain recombines TRBV4-1 with TRBJ2-2; 9 positions agree with TRBD1. Germline CDR1 reads MGHRA; CDR2 reads YSYEKL. This CDR3 is 16 amino acids long. V gave up 2 bases and J gave up 6 bases; unmatched junction bases: 7. CDR3 protein: CASSQPGQGPAGELFF. In nucleotides, the CDR3 is TGCGCCAGCAGCCAACCGGGACAGGGTCCCGCCGGGGAGCTGTTTTTT.

This chain joins TRBV9 and TRBJ1-4, with 7 positions matching TRBD1. Germline V lookup: CDR1 SGDLS, CDR2 YYNGEE. The CDR3 is 13 residues long. Trimming cost V 0 bases and J 10 bases; bases outside gene matches: 3. CDR3 nucleotides: TGTGCCAGCAGCGTAGGAGGGGGCGGAAAACTGTTTTTT. Protein product: CASSVGGGGKLFF.

The chain joins TRBV7-2 to TRBJ2-3; TRBD1 matches 9 bases. With V trimmed by 5 bases and J by 4 bases, 13 bases remained unmatched. The CDR3 consists of 17 residues. The germline V gene has CDR1 SGHTA and CDR2 FQGNSA. CDR3 protein: CASSPLGQGSFADTQYF. CDR3 nucleotides: TGTGCCAGCAGCCCCCTGGGACAGGGCTCGTTTGCAGATACGCAGTATTTT.

CDR3 loop: CASSPKLAGGRETQYF. CDR3 nucleotides: TGTGCCAGCTCACCAAAACTAGCGGGAGGGCGAGAGACCCAGTACTTC. The rearrangement joins TRBV18 to TRBJ2-5, with 13 nucleotides matching TRBD2. Germline V CDR1 and CDR2: KGHSH, LQKENI. This CDR3 contains 16 residues. Trimming removed 2 bases from V and 4 bases from J; junction bases left unmatched: 4. The entire variable domain, with the rest obtained from reference TRBV18 and TRBJ2-5, is as follows: NAGVMQNPRHLVRRRGQEARLRCSPMKGHSHVYWYRQLPEEGLKFMVYLQKENIIDESGMPKERFSAEFPKEGPSILRIQQVVRGDSAAYFCASSPKLAGGRETQYFGPGTRLLVL.

The chain has TRBV7-9 and TRBJ2-3; D ambiguous. This CDR3 is 12 amino acids long. The V gene's germline CDR1 is SEHNR and CDR2 FQNEAQ (reference sequence). V lost 4 bases, J lost 2 bases, and 4 bases lay in between. CDR3 bases: TGTGCCAGCAGCTCAGCCACAGATACGCAGTATTTT. It codes for CASSSATDTQYF.

The chain has TRBV7-9 and TRBJ1-6; tentative D call: TRBD1 (6 bases). The V gene's germline CDR1 is SEHNR and CDR2 FQNEAQ (reference sequence). Deletions cut 6 bases from V and 7 bases from J, with 13 bases between. The CDR3 is made up of 14 amino acids. As DNA, the CDR3 is TGTGCCAGCAGTCACACTACAGGGAATTCACCCCTCCACTTT. It yields the protein CASSHTTGNSPLHF.